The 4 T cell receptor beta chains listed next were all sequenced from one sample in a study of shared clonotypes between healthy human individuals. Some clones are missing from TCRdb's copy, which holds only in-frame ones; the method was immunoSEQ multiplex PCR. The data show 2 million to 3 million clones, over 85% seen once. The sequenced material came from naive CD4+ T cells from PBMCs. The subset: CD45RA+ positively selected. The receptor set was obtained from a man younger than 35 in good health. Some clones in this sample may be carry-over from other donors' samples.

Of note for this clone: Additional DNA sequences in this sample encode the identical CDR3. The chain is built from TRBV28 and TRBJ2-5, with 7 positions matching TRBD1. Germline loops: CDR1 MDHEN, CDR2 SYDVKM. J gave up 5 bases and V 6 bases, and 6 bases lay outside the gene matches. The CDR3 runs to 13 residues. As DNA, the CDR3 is TGTGCCAGCAGCAGACAGGGCGGGGAGACCCAGTACTTC. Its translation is CASSRQGGETQYF.

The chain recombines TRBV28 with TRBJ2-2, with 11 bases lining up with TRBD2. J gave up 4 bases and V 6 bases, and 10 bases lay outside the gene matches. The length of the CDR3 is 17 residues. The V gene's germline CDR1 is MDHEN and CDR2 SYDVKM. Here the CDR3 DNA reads TGTGCCAGCAGCCGGCTAGCGGGAGGCCTGGGCACCGGGGAGCTGTTTTTT. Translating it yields CASSRLAGGLGTGELFF.

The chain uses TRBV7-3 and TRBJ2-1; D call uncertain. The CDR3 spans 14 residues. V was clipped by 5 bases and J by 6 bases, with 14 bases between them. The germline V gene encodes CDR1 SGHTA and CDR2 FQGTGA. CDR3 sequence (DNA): TGTGCCAGCAGCCCGGAAGGTAGTGCCAATGAGCAGTTCTTC. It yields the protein CASSPEGSANEQFF.

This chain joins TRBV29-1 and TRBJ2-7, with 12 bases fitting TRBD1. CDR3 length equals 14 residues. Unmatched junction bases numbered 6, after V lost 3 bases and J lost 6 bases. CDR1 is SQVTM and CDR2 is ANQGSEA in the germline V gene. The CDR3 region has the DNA TGCAGCGTTGATTTGGGACAGGGGGCCGTCGAGCAGTACTTC. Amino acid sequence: CSVDLGQGAVEQYF.